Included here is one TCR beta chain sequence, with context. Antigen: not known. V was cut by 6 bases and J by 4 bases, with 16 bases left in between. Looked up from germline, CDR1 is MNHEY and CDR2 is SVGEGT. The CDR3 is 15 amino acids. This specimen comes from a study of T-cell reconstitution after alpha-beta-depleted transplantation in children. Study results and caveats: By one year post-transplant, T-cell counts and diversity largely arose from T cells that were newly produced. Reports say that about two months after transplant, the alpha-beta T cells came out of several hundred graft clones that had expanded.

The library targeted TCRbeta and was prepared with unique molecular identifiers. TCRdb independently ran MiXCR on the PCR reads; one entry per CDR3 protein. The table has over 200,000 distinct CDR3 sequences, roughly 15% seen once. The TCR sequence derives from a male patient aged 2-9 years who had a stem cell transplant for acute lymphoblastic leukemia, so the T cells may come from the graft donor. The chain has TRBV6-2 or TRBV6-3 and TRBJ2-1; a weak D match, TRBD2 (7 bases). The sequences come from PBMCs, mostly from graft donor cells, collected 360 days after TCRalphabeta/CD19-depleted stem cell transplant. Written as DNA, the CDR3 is TGTGCCAGCAGCGAACGGGGGGCCGGGTACAATGAGCAGTTCTTC. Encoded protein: CASSERGAGYNEQFF.